This TCR beta chain was sequenced for a study of OX40 agonist ivuxolimab in advanced cancers. Overall study context: Antecedent anti-PD-1, anti-PD-L1 or anti-CTLA-4 therapy was permissible, with roughly 36% having received some. Whole-study findings and limits: Normalized expansion of T-cell clones was also low for some nonresponders. Circulating CD4+ and CD8+ T cells showed clonal expansion by week 6 at 0.1 to 3.0 mg/kg.

CDR1 and CDR2 (germline): MNHEY, SVGAGI. V lost 6 bases and J 0 bases, leaving 15 bases between the germline ends. The CDR3 totals 16 residues. Concerning this clone itself: Its target is not known.

The table came from immunoSEQ multiplex PCR; TCRdb's copy has only in-frame clones and leaves some out. The sample shows about 87,000 clones, just under 90% of them seen only once. This specimen consisted of CD4+ or CD8+ T cells sorted from blood, obtained in a trial of the OX40 agonist ivuxolimab. The receptor was isolated from an adult with an advanced solid tumor such as melanoma, head and neck, liver or kidney cancer. The chain has TRBV6-5 and TRBJ2-1; possibly TRBD2 for D (5 bases). In nucleotides, the CDR3 is TGTGCCAGCAGCTACCCGAAGAGCGGCTCCTACAATGAGCAGTTCTTC. It translates to CASSYPKSGSYNEQFF.